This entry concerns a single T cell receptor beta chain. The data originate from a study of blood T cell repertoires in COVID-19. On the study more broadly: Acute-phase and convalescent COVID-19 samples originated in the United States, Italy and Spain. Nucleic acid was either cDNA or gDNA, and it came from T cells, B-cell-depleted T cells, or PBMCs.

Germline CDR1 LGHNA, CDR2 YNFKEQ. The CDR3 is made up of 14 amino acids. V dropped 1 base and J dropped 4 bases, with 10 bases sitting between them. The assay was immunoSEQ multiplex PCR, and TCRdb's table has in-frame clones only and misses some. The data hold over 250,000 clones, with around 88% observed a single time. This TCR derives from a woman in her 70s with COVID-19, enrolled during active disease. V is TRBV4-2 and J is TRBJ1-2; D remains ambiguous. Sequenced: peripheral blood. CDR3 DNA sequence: TGTGCCAGCAGCCAAGCCCCTCCCTTCTATGGCTACACCTTC. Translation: CASSQAPPFYGYTF.